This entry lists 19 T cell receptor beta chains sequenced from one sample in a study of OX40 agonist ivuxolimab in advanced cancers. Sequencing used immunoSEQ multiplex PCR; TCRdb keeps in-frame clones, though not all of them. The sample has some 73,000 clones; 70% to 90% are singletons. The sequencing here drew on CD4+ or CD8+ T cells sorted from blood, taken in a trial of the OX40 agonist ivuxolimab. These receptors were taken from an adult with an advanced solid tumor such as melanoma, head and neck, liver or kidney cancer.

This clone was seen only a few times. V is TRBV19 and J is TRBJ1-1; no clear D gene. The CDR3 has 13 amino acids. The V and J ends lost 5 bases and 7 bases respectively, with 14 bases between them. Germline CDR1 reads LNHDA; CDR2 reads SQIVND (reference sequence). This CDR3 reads CASSATRVNEAFF. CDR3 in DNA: TGTGCCAGTAGTGCCACACGTGTGAATGAAGCTTTCTTT.

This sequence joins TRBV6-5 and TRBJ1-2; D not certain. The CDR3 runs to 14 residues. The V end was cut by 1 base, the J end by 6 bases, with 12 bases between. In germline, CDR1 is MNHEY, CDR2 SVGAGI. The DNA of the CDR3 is TGTGCCAGCAGTTACTTGGCAGGTGGGGATGGCTACACCTTC. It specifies CASSYLAGGDGYTF.

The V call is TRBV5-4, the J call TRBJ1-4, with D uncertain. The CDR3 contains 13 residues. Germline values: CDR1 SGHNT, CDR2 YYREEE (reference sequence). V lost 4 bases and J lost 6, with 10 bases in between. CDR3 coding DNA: TGTGCCAGCAGCCCCCCCGGACATGAAAAACTGTTTTTT. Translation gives CASSPPGHEKLFF.

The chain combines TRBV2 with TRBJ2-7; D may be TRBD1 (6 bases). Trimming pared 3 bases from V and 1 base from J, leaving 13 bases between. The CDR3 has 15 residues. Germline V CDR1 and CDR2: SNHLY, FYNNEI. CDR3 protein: CASSDRQGSSYEQYF. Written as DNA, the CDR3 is TGTGCCAGCAGTGATCGGCAGGGGTCTTCCTACGAGCAGTACTTC.

CDR3 loop: CASKLRGTSTDTQYF. Written as DNA, the CDR3 is TGTGCCAGTAAATTAAGGGGGACTAGCACAGATACGCAGTATTTT. The chain uses TRBV7-9 and TRBJ2-3; the D gene could be TRBD1 or TRBD2 (6 bases each). V shed 9 bases and J shed 0 bases, with 16 bases lying between them. Germline CDR1 and CDR2: SEHNR and FQNEAQ (reference sequence). This CDR3 region has 15 residues.

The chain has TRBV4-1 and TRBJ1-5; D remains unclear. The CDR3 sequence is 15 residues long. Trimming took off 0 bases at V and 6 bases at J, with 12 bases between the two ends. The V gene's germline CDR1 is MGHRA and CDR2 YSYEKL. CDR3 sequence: CASSQDQREGQPQHF. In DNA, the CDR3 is TGCGCCAGCAGCCAAGATCAAAGGGAAGGTCAGCCCCAGCATTTT.

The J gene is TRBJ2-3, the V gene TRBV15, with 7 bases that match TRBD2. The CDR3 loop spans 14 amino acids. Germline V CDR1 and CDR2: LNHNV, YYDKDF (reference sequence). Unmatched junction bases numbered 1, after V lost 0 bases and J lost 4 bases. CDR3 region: CATSRDGRSDTQYF. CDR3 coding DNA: TGTGCCACCAGCAGAGACGGGAGGTCAGATACGCAGTATTTT.

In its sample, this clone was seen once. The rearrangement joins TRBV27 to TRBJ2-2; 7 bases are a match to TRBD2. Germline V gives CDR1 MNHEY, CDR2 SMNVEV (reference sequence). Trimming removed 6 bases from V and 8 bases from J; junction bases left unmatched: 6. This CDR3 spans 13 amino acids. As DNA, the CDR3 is TGTGCCAGCAGATTAACGGGGGGAGGGGAGCTGTTTTTT. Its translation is CASRLTGGGELFF.

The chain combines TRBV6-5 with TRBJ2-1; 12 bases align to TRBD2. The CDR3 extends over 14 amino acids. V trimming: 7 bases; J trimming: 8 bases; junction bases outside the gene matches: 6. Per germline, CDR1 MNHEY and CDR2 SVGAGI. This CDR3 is CASTVLAGGYEQFF. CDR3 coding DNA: TGTGCCAGCACTGTACTAGCGGGAGGTTATGAGCAGTTCTTC.

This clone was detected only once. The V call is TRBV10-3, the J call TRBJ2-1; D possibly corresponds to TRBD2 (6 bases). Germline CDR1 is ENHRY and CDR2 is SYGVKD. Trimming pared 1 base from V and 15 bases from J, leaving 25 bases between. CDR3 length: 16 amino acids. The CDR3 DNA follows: TGTGCCATCAGTGAGTTTTTCGTGGGGGGTCGCTTTAGTCCGTTCTTC. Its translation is CAISEFFVGGRFSPFF.

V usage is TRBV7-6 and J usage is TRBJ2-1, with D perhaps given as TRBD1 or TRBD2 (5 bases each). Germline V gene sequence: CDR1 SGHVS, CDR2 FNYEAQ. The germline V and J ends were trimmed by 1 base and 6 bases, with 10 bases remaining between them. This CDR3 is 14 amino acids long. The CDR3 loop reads CASSLGTGGNEQFF. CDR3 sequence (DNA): TGTGCCAGCAGCTTAGGGACTGGGGGCAATGAGCAGTTCTTC.

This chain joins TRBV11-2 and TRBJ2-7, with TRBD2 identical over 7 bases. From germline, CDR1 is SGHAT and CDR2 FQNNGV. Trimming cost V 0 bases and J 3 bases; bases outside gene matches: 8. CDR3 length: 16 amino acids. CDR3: CASSLEPLAGHYEQYF. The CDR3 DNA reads TGTGCCAGCAGCTTAGAACCGTTAGCGGGCCACTACGAGCAGTACTTC.

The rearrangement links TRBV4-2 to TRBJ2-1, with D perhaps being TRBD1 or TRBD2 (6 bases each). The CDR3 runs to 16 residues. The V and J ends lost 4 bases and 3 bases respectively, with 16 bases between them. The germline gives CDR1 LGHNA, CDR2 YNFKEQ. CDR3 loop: CASSPNRRDIYNEQFF. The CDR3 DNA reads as TGTGCCAGCAGCCCTAATAGGAGGGACATCTACAATGAGCAGTTCTTC.

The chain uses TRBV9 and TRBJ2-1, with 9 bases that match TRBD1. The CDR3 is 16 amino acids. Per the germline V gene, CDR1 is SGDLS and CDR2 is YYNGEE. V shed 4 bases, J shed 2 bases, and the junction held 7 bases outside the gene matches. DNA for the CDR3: TGTGCCAGCAGCTCTAGACAGGGGGGAACCTACAATGAGCAGTTCTTC. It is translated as CASSSRQGGTYNEQFF.

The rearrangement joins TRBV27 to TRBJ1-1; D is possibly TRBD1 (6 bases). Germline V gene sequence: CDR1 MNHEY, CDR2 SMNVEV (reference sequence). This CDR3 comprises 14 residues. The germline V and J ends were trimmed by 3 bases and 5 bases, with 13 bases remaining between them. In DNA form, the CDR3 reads TGTGCCAGCAGTTTGGCAGGGGTAATGACTGAAGCTTTCTTT. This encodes CASSLAGVMTEAFF.

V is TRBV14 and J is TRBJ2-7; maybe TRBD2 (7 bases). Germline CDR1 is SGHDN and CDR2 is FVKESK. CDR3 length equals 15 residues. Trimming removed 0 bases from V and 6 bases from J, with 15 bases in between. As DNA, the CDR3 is TGTGCCAGCAGCCAAGATTCCAGGGGAGGGGGCGAGCAGTACTTC. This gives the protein CASSQDSRGGGEQYF.

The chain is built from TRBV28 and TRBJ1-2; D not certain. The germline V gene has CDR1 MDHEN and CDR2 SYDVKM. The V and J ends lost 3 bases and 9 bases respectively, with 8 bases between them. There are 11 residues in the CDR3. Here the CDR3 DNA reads TGTGCCAGCAGTTTCGTTAGTAGCTACACCTTC. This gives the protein CASSFVSSYTF.

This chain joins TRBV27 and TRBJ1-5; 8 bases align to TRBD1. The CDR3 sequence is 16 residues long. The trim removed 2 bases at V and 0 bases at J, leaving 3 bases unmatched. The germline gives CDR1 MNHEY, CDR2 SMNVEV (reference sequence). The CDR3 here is CASSLGTGLSNQPQHF. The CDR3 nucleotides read TGTGCCAGCAGTTTAGGGACAGGCCTTAGCAATCAGCCCCAGCATTTT.

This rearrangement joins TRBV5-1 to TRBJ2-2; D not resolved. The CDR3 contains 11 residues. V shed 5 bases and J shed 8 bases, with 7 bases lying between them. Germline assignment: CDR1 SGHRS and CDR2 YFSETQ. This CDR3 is CASSVGGELFF. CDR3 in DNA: TGCGCCAGCAGTGTCGGAGGGGAGCTGTTTTTT.